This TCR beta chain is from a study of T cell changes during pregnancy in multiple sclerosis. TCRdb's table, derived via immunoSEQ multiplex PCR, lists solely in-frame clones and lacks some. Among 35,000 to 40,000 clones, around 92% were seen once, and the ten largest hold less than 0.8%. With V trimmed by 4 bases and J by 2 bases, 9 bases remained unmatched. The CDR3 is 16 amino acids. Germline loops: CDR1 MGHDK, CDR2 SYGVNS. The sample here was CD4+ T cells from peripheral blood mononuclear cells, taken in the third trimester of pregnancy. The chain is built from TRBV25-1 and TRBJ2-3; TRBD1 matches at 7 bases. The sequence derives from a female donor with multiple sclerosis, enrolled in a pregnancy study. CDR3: CASSAFLQGFTDTQYF. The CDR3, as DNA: TGTGCCAGCAGTGCATTTCTACAGGGGTTCACAGATACGCAGTATTTT. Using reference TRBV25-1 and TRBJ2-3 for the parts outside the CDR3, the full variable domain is EADIYQTPRYLVIGTGKKITLECSQTMGHDKMYWYQQDPGMELHLIHYSYGVNSTEKGDLSSESTVSRIRTEHFPLTLESARPSHTSQYLCASSAFLQGFTDTQYFGPGTRLTVL.